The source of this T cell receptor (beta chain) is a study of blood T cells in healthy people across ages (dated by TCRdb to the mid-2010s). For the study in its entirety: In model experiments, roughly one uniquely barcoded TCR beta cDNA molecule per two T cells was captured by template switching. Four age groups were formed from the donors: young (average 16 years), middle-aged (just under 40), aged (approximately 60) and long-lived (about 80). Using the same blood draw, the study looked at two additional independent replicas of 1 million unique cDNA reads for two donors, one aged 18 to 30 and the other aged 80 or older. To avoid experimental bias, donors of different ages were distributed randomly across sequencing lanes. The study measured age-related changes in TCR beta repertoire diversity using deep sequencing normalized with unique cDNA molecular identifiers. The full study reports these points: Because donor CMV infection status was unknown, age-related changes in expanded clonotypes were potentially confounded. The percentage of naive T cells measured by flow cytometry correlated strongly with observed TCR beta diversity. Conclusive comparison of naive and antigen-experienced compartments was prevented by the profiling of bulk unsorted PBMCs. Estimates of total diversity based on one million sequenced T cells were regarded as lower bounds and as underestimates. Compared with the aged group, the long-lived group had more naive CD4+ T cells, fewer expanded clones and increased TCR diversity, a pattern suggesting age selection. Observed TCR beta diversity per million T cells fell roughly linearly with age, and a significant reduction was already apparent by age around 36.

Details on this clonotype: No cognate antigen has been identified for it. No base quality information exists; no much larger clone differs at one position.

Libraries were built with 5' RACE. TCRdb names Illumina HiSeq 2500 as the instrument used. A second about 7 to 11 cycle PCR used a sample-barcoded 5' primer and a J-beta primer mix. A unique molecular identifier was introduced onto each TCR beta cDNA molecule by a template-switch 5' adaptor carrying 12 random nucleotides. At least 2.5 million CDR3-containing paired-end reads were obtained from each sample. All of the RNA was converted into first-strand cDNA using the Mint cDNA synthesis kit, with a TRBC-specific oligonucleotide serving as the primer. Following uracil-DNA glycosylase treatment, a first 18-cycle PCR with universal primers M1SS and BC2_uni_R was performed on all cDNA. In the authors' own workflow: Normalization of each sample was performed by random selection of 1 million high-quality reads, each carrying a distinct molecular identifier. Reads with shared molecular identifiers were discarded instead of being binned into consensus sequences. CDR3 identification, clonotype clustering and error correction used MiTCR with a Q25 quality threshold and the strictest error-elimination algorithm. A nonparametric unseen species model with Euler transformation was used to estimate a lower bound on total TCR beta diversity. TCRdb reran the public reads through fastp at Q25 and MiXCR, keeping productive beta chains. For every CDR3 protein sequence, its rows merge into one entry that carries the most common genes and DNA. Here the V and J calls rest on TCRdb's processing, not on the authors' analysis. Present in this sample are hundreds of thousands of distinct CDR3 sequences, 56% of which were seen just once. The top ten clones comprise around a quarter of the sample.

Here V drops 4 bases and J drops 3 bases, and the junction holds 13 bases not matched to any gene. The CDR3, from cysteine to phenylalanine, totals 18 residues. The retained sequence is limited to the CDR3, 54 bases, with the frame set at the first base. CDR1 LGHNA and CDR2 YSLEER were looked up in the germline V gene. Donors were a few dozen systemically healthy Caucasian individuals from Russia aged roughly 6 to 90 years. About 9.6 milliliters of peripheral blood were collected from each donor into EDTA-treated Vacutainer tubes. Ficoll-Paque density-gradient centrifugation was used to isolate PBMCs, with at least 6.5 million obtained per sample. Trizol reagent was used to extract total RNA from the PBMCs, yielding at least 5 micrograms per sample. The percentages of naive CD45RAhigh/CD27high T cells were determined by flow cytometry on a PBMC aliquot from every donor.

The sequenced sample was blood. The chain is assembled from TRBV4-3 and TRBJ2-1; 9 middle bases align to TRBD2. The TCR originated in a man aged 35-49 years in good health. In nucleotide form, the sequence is TGCGCCAGCAGCCCAGGGGCGGGGGGGGATGGTTACTACAATGAGCAGTTCTTC. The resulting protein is CASSPGAGGDGYYNEQFF.